The text below deals with one TCR beta chain. Its antigen remains undetermined. The sample holds no much larger clone one base away, and base qualities are not on file. The time point tag for this specimen amounts to: week 47, end of study. A 20-mer mutant IDH1 peptide at 300 micrograms in Montanide made up each vaccine dose, which was injected subcutaneously together with topical imiquimod. Patients were given eight vaccinations, in weeks 1, 3, 5, 7, 11, 15, 19 and 23, which matched visits V03 through V10. The donors had newly diagnosed IDH1-mutant astrocytomas of WHO grade 3 or 4 that showed loss of nuclear ATRX. The samples were drawn from NOA16, a multicentre, single-arm, open-label phase I trial in Germany that tested a mutant IDH1 peptide vaccine in humans for the first time. Genomic DNA for TCRB sequencing was extracted from EDTA blood using the DNeasy Blood and Tissue Kit. Library preparation was by the immunoSEQ multiplex PCR assay. Following the manufacturer's protocol, the hsTCRB Kit was used to amplify rearranged TCR beta chain sequences. Sequencing of TCRB libraries was carried out on an Illumina MiSeq. Per the authors' processing: The proprietary platform of the kit vendor was used for demultiplexing, trimming and gene mapping. TCRdb re-hosts the immuneACCESS table, in-frame sequences only. Its copies lack some clones; in the studies checked, an unresolved V gene accounts for under half of them, and the cause for the rest is not known. V and J calls and clone size follow that table, whereas D and trimming were derived from the DNA. This sample holds fewer than 35,000 clones; roughly 80% were observed only once. The ten largest clones represent approximately 28% of the sample.

The data originate from a study of a mutant IDH1 vaccine in newly diagnosed glioma (dated by TCRdb to the early 2020s). Looking at the study overall: Vaccination was initiated 4-6 weeks after radiotherapy alone, or concurrently with temozolomide cycles in the chemotherapy-containing groups. Longitudinal TCRB deep sequencing was done for some 26 treated patients, wherever samples were available for exploratory analyses. Peripheral blood samples were drawn at six visits, namely V03 (baseline), V05, V07, V10, V12 and V13. Visit V12 was the week-35 safety follow-up and visit V13 was the week-47 end of study. Of the approximately 30 treated patients, approximately 60% were male and 37.5% were female, and the mean age was around 40 years. Prior to enrollment, standard therapy consisting of radiotherapy alone, temozolomide alone, or radiochemotherapy with temozolomide had been administered to patients, with the combination being received by most patients.

For this chain, trimming is 2 bases at the V end and 4 bases at the J end, and the number of junction bases without a gene match is 4. The germline V gene (reference sequence) sets CDR1 to MNHEY and CDR2 to SMNVEV. Inclusive of the bounding cysteine and phenylalanine, the CDR3 is 15 residues long. Only CDR3 DNA is held: 45 bases, read in frame from base 1. On the study overall, not on this receptor specifically: Selection of PBMC samples for TCRB deep sequencing was based on availability. According to the authors, sample limitations meant that analyses of patient blood samples could not be reproduced. Changes in the top peripheral T cell clonotypes picked up by TCRB sequencing did not appear to be linked to pseudoprogression. Immune responses induced by the vaccine were seen in about 93% of patients across multiple MHC alleles.

This clonotype was sampled from a man aged 25-45 years with glioma. The chain couples TRBV27 to TRBJ2-2, with TRBD1 matching 7 junction bases. This sample comprised PBMCs, obtained from a glioma patient whose treatment included an IDH1 peptide vaccine. The CDR3 amino acid sequence is: CASSLGNRGTGELFF. The sequenced DNA: TGTGCCAGCAGTTTAGGGAACAGGGGCACCGGGGAGCTGTTTTTT.